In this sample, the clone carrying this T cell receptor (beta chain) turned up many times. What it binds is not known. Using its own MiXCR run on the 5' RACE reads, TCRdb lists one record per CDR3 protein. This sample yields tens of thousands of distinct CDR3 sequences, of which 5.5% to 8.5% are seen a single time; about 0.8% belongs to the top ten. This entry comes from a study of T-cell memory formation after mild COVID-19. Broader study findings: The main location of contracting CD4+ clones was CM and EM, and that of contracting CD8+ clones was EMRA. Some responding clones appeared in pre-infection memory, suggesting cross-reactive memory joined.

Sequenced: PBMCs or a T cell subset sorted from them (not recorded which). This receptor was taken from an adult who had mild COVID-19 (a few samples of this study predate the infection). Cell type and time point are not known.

The CDR3 is CASSGRGGSQSSYEQYF. Written as DNA, the CDR3 is TGTGCCAGCAGCGGCCGGGGTGGCAGCCAGAGCTCCTACGAGCAGTACTTC. The chain joins TRBV7-8 to TRBJ2-7; TRBD2 is a possible D gene (5 bases). The CDR3 has 17 amino acids. The V gene lost 5 bases and the J gene lost 0 bases, with 20 bases spanning the gap. The germline gives CDR1 SGHVS, CDR2 FQNEAQ.